The rows below give T cell receptor beta chains drawn from one sample of a study of T cell responses to AZD1222 COVID-19 vaccine. Assay used: immunoSEQ multiplex PCR; TCRdb lists only in-frame clones, some missing. The sample lists 100,000 to 120,000 clones; less than 90% were seen once. The specimen comprised peripheral blood, sampled on day 0 of AZD1222 vaccination. These receptors originate from an adult in good health. Both conserved end residues are part of each CDR3. D genes are given only for firm matches.

cdr3_length,v_call,d_call,cdr3_aa
13,TRBV5-4,TRBD1,CASSSIDRDGYTF
15,TRBV5-6,.,CASSLGSASNQPQHF
17,TRBV27,.,CASSYDSAYSGANVLTF
13,TRBV12-3/TRBV12-4,.,CASSFGVDTEAFF
14,TRBV5-4,.,CASSLTRGGTEAFF
13,TRBV27,.,CASSTVMNTEAFF
14,TRBV6-6,.,CASSQTGLKETQYF
12,TRBV24-1,.,CATSDSGTEAFF
14,TRBV19,TRBD1,CASSHPGQAREGIF
16,TRBV24-1,.,CATSDFGTGNNQPQHF
12,TRBV6-2/TRBV6-3,.,CASSAPPQPQHF
17,TRBV5-6,.,CASSLRLKRIAKNIQYF
16,TRBV3-1/TRBV3-2,.,CASSHPRGGDLYEQYF
16,TRBV4-1,.,CASSQDRGRTNYGYTF
15,TRBV11-3,.,CASSPRGKDTGELFF
14,TRBV3-1/TRBV3-2,TRBD1,CASSRQGSDEKLFF
16,TRBV28,.,CASSLRTGRSYNEQFF
14,TRBV7-8,.,CASSYVQGNTEAFF
15,TRBV5-6,.,CASSRPGRRNTEAFF
15,TRBV7-9,TRBD1,CASSIMTGKNTEAFF
15,TRBV2,.,CASSEAWGGRPPQHF
14,TRBV29-1,TRBD1,CSVGVRDRQYEQYF
14,TRBV13,TRBD1,CASSSGGGYTEAFF
17,TRBV5-4,TRBD1,CASSRAQGASTGNTIYF
13,TRBV30,.,CALPGQPSYGYTF
13,TRBV5-8,.,CASSSTMNTEAFF
15,TRBV5-5,.,CASSGGHRVGEKLFF
12,TRBV24-1,.,CATSDRGYGYTF
15,TRBV4-1,.,CASSPSGSGTDTQYF
15,TRBV4-2,.,CASSPTGQANQPQHF
17,TRBV25-1,TRBD2,CASSEIAGGLKGGELFF
13,TRBV11-2,.,CASTTETNEKLFF
14,TRBV6-4,.,CASSDGGYTDTQYF
10,TRBV2,.,CASSGFELYF
12,TRBV24-1,.,CATSDPDLGYTF
14,TRBV7-6,TRBD2,CASSQRGGRNEQFF
14,TRBV18,TRBD1,CASSFTGVAETQYF
15,TRBV6-5,TRBD1,CASSSQGQVTGELFF
13,TRBV12-3/TRBV12-4,.,CASSPTRNYGYTF
14,TRBV28,.,CASSREAANYGYTF
16,TRBV3-1/TRBV3-2,.,CASSGAPGLYQETQYF
17,TRBV4-1,TRBD2,CASSQDVAGGIAYEQYF